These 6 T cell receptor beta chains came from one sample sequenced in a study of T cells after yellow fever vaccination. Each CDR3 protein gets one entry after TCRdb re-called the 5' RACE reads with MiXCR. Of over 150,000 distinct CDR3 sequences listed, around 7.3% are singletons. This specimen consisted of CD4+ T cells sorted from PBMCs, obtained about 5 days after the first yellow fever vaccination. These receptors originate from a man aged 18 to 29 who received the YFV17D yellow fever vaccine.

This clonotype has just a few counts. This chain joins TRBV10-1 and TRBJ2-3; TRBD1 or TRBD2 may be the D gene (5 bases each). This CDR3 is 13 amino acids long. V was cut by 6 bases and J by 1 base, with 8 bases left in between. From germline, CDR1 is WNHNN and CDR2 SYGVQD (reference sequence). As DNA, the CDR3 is TGCGCCAGCAGGGGGGAAGGCACAGATACGCAGTATTTT. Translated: CASRGEGTDTQYF.

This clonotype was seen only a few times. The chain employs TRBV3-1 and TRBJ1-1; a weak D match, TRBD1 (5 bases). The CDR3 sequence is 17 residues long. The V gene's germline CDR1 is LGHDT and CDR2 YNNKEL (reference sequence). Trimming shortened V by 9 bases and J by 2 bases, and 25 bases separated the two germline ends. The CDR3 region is CARELDVTGPGNTEAFF. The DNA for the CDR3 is TGTGCCAGGGAGTTGGACGTCACAGGACCCGGAAACACTGAAGCTTTCTTT.

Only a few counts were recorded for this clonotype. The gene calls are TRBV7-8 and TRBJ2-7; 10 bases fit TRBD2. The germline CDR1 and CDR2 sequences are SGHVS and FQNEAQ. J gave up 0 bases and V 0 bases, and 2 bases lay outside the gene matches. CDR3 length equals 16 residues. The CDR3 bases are TGTGCCAGCAGCTTAGCAGCTAGCGGGAGCTCCTACGAGCAGTACGTC. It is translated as CASSLAASGSSYEQYV.

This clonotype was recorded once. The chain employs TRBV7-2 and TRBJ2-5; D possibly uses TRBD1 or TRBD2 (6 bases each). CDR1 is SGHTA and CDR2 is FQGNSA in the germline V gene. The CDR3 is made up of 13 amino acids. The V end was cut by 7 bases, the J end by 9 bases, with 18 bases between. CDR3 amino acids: CASTPGGALAQYF. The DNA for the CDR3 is TGTGCCAGCACCCCCGGGGGCGCGCTAGCCCAGTACTTC.

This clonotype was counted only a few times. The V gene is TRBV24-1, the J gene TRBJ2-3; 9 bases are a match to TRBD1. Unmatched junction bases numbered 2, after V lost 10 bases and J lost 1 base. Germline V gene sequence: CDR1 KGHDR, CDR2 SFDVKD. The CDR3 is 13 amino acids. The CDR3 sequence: CATTGGRTDTQYF. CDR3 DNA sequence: TGTGCCACGACAGGGGGTCGCACAGATACGCAGTATTTT.

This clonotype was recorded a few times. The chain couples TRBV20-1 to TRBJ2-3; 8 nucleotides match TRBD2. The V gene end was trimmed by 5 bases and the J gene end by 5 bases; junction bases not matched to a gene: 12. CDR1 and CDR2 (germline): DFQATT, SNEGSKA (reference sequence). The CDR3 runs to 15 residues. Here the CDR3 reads CSAPPWAGGKDTQYF. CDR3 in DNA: TGCAGTGCTCCTCCCTGGGCGGGGGGCAAAGATACGCAGTATTTT.